Presented here are 32 T cell receptor beta chains from one specimen sequenced in a study of technical replicates of blood from a few donors. Sequenced by immunoSEQ multiplex PCR; TCRdb stores in-frame clones only, minus some. The sample lists around 93,000 clones; approximately 95% were seen once. The sample comprised T cells isolated from PBMCs. The receptors come from a human donor in good health.

The J gene is TRBJ1-5, the V gene TRBV19, with 8 positions matching TRBD1. Germline V gene data show CDR1 as LNHDA and CDR2 as SQIVND (reference sequence). The length of the CDR3 is 13 residues. V shed 5 bases and J 7 bases; nucleotides not matched to a gene: 4. The CDR3 region has the DNA TGTGCCAGTAGTCGGACAGGGTACCAGCCCCAGCATTTT. This translates into CASSRTGYQPQHF.

The chain employs TRBV19 and TRBJ2-1; D not resolved. This CDR3 is 13 amino acids long. Germline CDR1 LNHDA, CDR2 SQIVND (reference sequence). Trimming stripped 4 bases from V and 10 bases from J, with 14 bases between. CDR3 nucleotides: TGTGCCAGTAGTACTCCCCTCCAAGAGGAGCAGTTCTTC. Amino acids: CASSTPLQEEQFF.

The chain employs TRBV18 and TRBJ1-5, with 10 positions matching TRBD1. This CDR3 comprises 16 residues. Germline V gene sequence: CDR1 KGHSH, CDR2 LQKENI. Germline trimming cut 0 bases from V and 6 bases from J; bases unmatched to any gene: 5. The CDR3 reads CASSPPGQGGGQPQHF. DNA for the CDR3: TGTGCCAGCTCACCACCTGGACAGGGGGGAGGTCAGCCCCAGCATTTT.

The V call is TRBV28, the J call TRBJ2-1, with 7 bases fitting TRBD1. The CDR3 totals 14 residues. The J segment lost 1 base and the V segment lost 6 bases, leaving 3 bases of the junction unmatched. The germline V gene encodes CDR1 MDHEN and CDR2 SYDVKM. This CDR3 reads CASRGTASYNEQFF. The DNA for the CDR3 is TGTGCCAGCAGGGGGACAGCTTCCTACAATGAGCAGTTCTTC.

The rearrangement joins TRBV5-4 to TRBJ2-3; possible D gene TRBD2, 5 bases. The CDR3 spans 14 residues. Deletions cut 4 bases from V and 1 base from J, with 10 bases between. The V gene's germline CDR1 is SGHNT and CDR2 YYREEE (reference sequence). The DNA for the CDR3 is TGTGCCAGCAGCCGGACTCCGGGCACAGATACGCAGTATTTT. The encoded protein is CASSRTPGTDTQYF.

The V call is TRBV4-3, the J call TRBJ1-4; D is unclear. CDR1 and CDR2 (germline): LGHNA, YSLEER. The germline V and J ends were trimmed by 2 bases and 5 bases, with 12 bases remaining between them. The CDR3 totals 15 residues. The CDR3 sequence is CASSQTSQINEKLFF. CDR3 in DNA: TGCGCCAGCAGCCAAACCTCACAGATAAATGAAAAACTGTTTTTT.

Only one count was recorded for this clone. The chain combines TRBV7-8 with TRBJ2-2; 10 bases are shared with TRBD2. V lost 6 bases and J lost 5; bases outside the gene matches: 9. The CDR3 is made up of 16 amino acids. The germline V gene has CDR1 SGHVS and CDR2 FQNEAQ. The CDR3 sequence is CASRKPGLAMTGELFF. CDR3 nucleotide sequence: TGTGCCAGCAGAAAACCGGGACTAGCGATGACCGGGGAGCTGTTTTTT.

The V gene is TRBV6-4, the J gene TRBJ2-3; the D is unclear. This CDR3 has 14 amino acids. V lost 5 bases and J 2 bases, leaving 11 bases between the germline ends. Per the germline V gene, CDR1 is MRHNA and CDR2 is SNTAGT. CDR3 protein: CASSQRLATDTQYF. The DNA of the CDR3 is TGTGCCAGCAGTCAAAGACTCGCCACAGATACGCAGTATTTT.

This rearrangement joins TRBV2 to TRBJ2-7, with TRBD2 matching 9 bases. Germline trimming cut 8 bases from V and 4 bases from J; bases unmatched to any gene: 9. The CDR3 extends over 14 amino acids. Per the germline V gene, CDR1 is SNHLY and CDR2 is FYNNEI. CDR3 protein: CASLHPGLAYEQYF. The CDR3 region has the DNA TGTGCCAGCCTCCATCCGGGACTAGCTTACGAGCAGTACTTC.

This sequence joins TRBV18 and TRBJ2-5; 8 bases fit TRBD1. J gave up 3 bases and V 3 bases, and 0 bases lay outside the gene matches. The germline V gene has CDR1 KGHSH and CDR2 LQKENI. The CDR3 is 13 amino acids. CDR3 amino acids: CASSPGQEETQYF. The CDR3 coding sequence is TGTGCCAGCTCACCGGGACAGGAAGAGACCCAGTACTTC.

The chain couples TRBV18 to TRBJ2-3, with 9 bases lining up with TRBD2. V dropped 3 bases and J dropped 8; count of bases not matched to a gene: 21. The CDR3 runs 19 residues. Germline V gives CDR1 KGHSH, CDR2 LQKENI. DNA for the CDR3: TGTGCCAGCTCACCTGGAGTAGCGGGAGATCTTATGAACTCGGGTACGCAGTATTTT. Translated: CASSPGVAGDLMNSGTQYF.

J is TRBJ2-1 and V is TRBV6-6; D is perhaps TRBD1 (7 bases). The CDR3 is 14 amino acids. Trimming shortened V by 6 bases and J by 6 bases, and 15 bases separated the two germline ends. Germline CDR1 is MNHNY and CDR2 is SVGAGI (reference sequence). The CDR3 reads CASRTNRGGNEQFF. The DNA for the CDR3 is TGTGCCAGCAGAACCAACAGGGGAGGCAATGAGCAGTTCTTC.

The J gene is TRBJ2-2, the V gene TRBV6-1; 7 nucleotides agree with TRBD2. The V gene end was trimmed by 7 bases and the J gene end by 7 bases; junction bases not matched to a gene: 9. The CDR3 totals 14 residues. Germline CDR1 is MNHNS and CDR2 is SASEGT. CDR3 sequence: CASNGGRAFGELFF. The CDR3 DNA follows: TGTGCCAGCAATGGAGGGAGGGCCTTCGGGGAGCTGTTTTTT.

The chain carries TRBV9 and TRBJ1-2, with unresolved D. Per germline, CDR1 SGDLS and CDR2 YYNGEE. The CDR3 loop spans 13 amino acids. Trimming removed 7 bases at V and 1 base at J, with 11 bases between. The CDR3 region has the DNA TGTGCCAGCCTGGGCGGGGTTAACTATGGCTACACCTTC. Protein sequence: CASLGGVNYGYTF.

CDR3 bases: TGTGCCTGGATTCGTCCCTCCACAGATACGCAGTATTTT. Protein sequence: CAWIRPSTDTQYF. The chain carries TRBV30 and TRBJ2-3; D is unresolved. The germline V gene encodes CDR1 GTSNPN and CDR2 SVGIG (reference sequence). V dropped 4 bases and J dropped 2 bases, with 10 bases sitting between them. The CDR3 is made up of 13 amino acids.

The chain couples TRBV19 to TRBJ1-3; TRBD1 agrees at 8 bases. The trim removed 4 bases at V and 0 bases at J, leaving 2 bases unmatched. The CDR3 runs 15 residues. Germline V lookup: CDR1 LNHDA, CDR2 SQIVND (reference sequence). The CDR3 loop reads CASSSTGGSGNTIYF. The CDR3 nucleotides read TGTGCCAGTAGTAGCACAGGGGGCTCTGGAAACACCATATATTTT.

The CDR3 region has the DNA TGCAGCGTGCTGACTAGCAGCCAAGAGACCCAGTACTTC. Protein sequence: CSVLTSSQETQYF. This chain joins TRBV29-1 and TRBJ2-5, with 7 bases fitting TRBD2. The germline V gene encodes CDR1 SQVTM and CDR2 ANQGSEA. The CDR3 is 13 residues long. The V gene end was trimmed by 6 bases and the J gene end by 1 base; junction bases not matched to a gene: 5. Variable domain in full (rest from reference TRBV29-1 and TRBJ2-5): SAVISQKPSRDICQRGTSLTIQCQVDSQVTMMFWYRQQPGQSLTLIATANQGSEATYESGFVIDKFPISRPNLTFSTLTVSNMSPEDSSIYLCSVLTSSQETQYFGPGTRLLVL.

The gene calls are TRBV19 and TRBJ2-1, with TRBD2 identical over 9 bases. The CDR3 consists of 14 residues. After removal of 4 bases from V and 5 bases from J, the junction contained 3 bases not matched to a gene. Germline V lookup: CDR1 LNHDA, CDR2 SQIVND (reference sequence). CDR3 residues: CASSTSSGNNEQFF. The CDR3 nucleotides read TGTGCCAGTAGTACATCTAGCGGGAACAATGAGCAGTTCTTC. The full variable domain, its missing parts supplied by reference TRBV19 and TRBJ2-1, is DGGITQSPKYLFRKEGQNVTLSCEQNLNHDAMYWYRQDPGQGLRLIYYSQIVNDFQKGDIAEGYSVSREKKESFPLTVTSAQKNPTAFYLCASSTSSGNNEQFFGPGTRLTVL.

The rearrangement links TRBV10-3 to TRBJ1-5; 11 nucleotides agree with TRBD1. The CDR3 contains 16 residues. Germline V lookup: CDR1 ENHRY, CDR2 SYGVKD. Germline trimming cut 3 bases from V and 6 bases from J; bases unmatched to any gene: 7. CDR3 amino acids: CAISDTWTGGTQPQHF. The CDR3 coding sequence is TGTGCCATCAGTGATACTTGGACAGGGGGCACTCAGCCCCAGCATTTT.

This chain links TRBV29-1 with TRBJ2-5; no clear D. The CDR3 is 11 amino acids. The V end was cut by 4 bases, the J end by 0 bases, with 3 bases between. Germline V gene data show CDR1 as SQVTM and CDR2 as ANQGSEA. The CDR3 coding sequence is TGCAGCGTTGTCAACCAAGAGACCCAGTACTTC. This sequence encodes CSVVNQETQYF.

The gene calls are TRBV27 and TRBJ2-1; D gene ambiguous. CDR3 length equals 15 residues. The ends were cut back, 1 base at V and 0 bases at J, with 7 bases in the middle. The germline gives CDR1 MNHEY, CDR2 SMNVEV (reference sequence). CDR3 residues: CASSLWASSYNEQFF. CDR3 sequence (DNA): TGTGCCAGCAGTTTATGGGCCAGCTCCTACAATGAGCAGTTCTTC.

The J gene is TRBJ2-2, the V gene TRBV6-5, with a possible D match to TRBD1 (5 bases). The CDR3 runs to 13 residues. Germline V gene lookup returns CDR1 MNHEY and CDR2 SVGAGI. Trimming stripped 10 bases from V and 1 base from J, with 10 bases between. The CDR3 sequence: CATKGRNTGELFF. CDR3 DNA: TGTGCCACCAAGGGGCGGAACACCGGGGAGCTGTTTTTT.

The chain links TRBV5-1 to TRBJ2-1, with 12 bases fitting TRBD2. The junction had 11 bases not matched to a gene; V was cut back by 3 bases and J by 1 base. The germline V gene encodes CDR1 SGHRS and CDR2 YFSETQ. The length of the CDR3 is 19 residues. The CDR3 loop is CASSSAGKTSGRSYNEQFF. CDR3 sequence (DNA): TGCGCCAGCAGCTCCGCGGGCAAGACTAGCGGGAGATCCTACAATGAGCAGTTCTTC.

This sequence joins TRBV6-5 and TRBJ1-2; D not certain. The V gene's germline CDR1 is MNHEY and CDR2 SVGAGI. This CDR3 contains 12 residues. Trimming pared 5 bases from V and 6 bases from J, leaving 10 bases between. The CDR3 DNA follows: TGTGCCAGCAGTGGAGCCGGGGATGGCTACACCTTC. The encoded protein is CASSGAGDGYTF.

The V call is TRBV7-9, the J call TRBJ1-1, with 9 nucleotides matching TRBD1. The CDR3 sequence is 13 residues long. The V gene end was trimmed by 2 bases and the J gene end by 7 bases; junction bases not matched to a gene: 2. CDR1 is SEHNR, CDR2 FQNEAQ, per germline (reference sequence). The chain's CDR3 is CASSLWTGDEAFF. The CDR3 DNA reads TGTGCCAGCAGCTTATGGACAGGGGATGAAGCTTTCTTT.

The chain is built from TRBV5-8 and TRBJ2-7; 10 bases agree with TRBD1. Germline loops: CDR1 SGHTS, CDR2 YDEGEE. The CDR3 runs 14 residues. The J segment lost 5 bases and the V segment lost 4 bases, leaving 6 bases of the junction unmatched. The CDR3 spells CASSTGTGVNEQYF. DNA for the CDR3: TGTGCCAGCAGCACCGGGACAGGGGTGAACGAGCAGTACTTC.

The V and J genes are TRBV5-1 and TRBJ1-2; D unclear. With 0 bases removed from V and 2 bases from J, the gap between germline ends came to 11 bases. Germline V gives CDR1 SGHRS, CDR2 YFSETQ. The CDR3 has 15 amino acids. CDR3 nucleotides: TGCGCCAGCAGCTTGGCTCCCGGGAGCAACTATGGCTACACCTTC. Translation gives CASSLAPGSNYGYTF. Combining the CDR3 with reference TRBV5-1 and TRBJ1-2 gives the whole variable domain KAGVTQTPRYLIKTRGQQVTLSCSPISGHRSVSWYQQTPGQGLQFLFEYFSETQRNKGNFPGRFSGRQFSNSRSEMNVSTLELGDSALYLCASSLAPGSNYGYTFGSGTRLTVV.

This chain uses TRBV4-1 with TRBJ2-3; no clear D gene. CDR1 and CDR2 (germline): MGHRA, YSYEKL. CDR3 length equals 15 residues. V was shortened by 1 base and J by 2 bases, with 10 bases between the two germline ends. The CDR3 nucleotides read TGCGCCAGCAGCCAAGGAGGCTGGATCACAGATACGCAGTATTTT. It is translated as CASSQGGWITDTQYF.

The rearrangement uses TRBV28 and TRBJ2-5; TRBD1 aligns across 7 bases. CDR3 length equals 14 residues. With 3 bases clipped from V and 2 bases from J, the junction kept 3 bases outside the gene matches. Germline V CDR1 and CDR2: MDHEN, SYDVKM. Written as DNA, the CDR3 is TGTGCCAGCAGTTTGGGCAGGGGGCAAGAGACCCAGTACTTC. It specifies CASSLGRGQETQYF.

The rearrangement uses TRBV4-2 and TRBJ2-3, with 14 bases that match TRBD2. Germline CDR1 is LGHNA and CDR2 is YNFKEQ. The CDR3 extends over 16 amino acids. Trimming at V came to 0 bases and at J to 7 bases, leaving 3 bases not matched to a gene. The CDR3 nucleotides are TGTGCCAGCAGCCAAGAAGGGACTAGCGGGAGTTATACGCAGTATTTT. It specifies CASSQEGTSGSYTQYF.

As DNA, the CDR3 is TGTGCCAGCAGCTTCTCACTAGCGGGAGGGCCGCTACCCCCAGAGACCCAGTACTTC. Amino acids: CASSFSLAGGPLPPETQYF. The chain uses TRBV7-9 and TRBJ2-5, with 13 bases identical to TRBD2. Germline V gene data show CDR1 as SEHNR and CDR2 as FQNEAQ (reference sequence). The CDR3 extends over 19 amino acids. V shed 3 bases and J 4 bases; nucleotides not matched to a gene: 14. The complete variable domain, with remaining parts taken from reference TRBV7-9 and TRBJ2-5, reads DTGVSQNPRHKITKRGQNVTFRCDPISEHNRLYWYRQTLGQGPEFLTYFQNEAQLEKSRLLSDRFSAERPKGSFSTLEIQRTEQGDSAMYLCASSFSLAGGPLPPETQYFGPGTRLLVL.

The rearrangement joins TRBV30 to TRBJ2-5; D gene uncertain. CDR1 and CDR2 (germline): GTSNPN, SVGIG (reference sequence). The CDR3 runs 12 residues. V lost 4 bases, J lost 4 bases, and 10 bases lay in between. The CDR3 protein is CAWMRRRETQYF. The CDR3 DNA follows: TGTGCCTGGATGCGAAGGAGAGAGACCCAGTACTTC.